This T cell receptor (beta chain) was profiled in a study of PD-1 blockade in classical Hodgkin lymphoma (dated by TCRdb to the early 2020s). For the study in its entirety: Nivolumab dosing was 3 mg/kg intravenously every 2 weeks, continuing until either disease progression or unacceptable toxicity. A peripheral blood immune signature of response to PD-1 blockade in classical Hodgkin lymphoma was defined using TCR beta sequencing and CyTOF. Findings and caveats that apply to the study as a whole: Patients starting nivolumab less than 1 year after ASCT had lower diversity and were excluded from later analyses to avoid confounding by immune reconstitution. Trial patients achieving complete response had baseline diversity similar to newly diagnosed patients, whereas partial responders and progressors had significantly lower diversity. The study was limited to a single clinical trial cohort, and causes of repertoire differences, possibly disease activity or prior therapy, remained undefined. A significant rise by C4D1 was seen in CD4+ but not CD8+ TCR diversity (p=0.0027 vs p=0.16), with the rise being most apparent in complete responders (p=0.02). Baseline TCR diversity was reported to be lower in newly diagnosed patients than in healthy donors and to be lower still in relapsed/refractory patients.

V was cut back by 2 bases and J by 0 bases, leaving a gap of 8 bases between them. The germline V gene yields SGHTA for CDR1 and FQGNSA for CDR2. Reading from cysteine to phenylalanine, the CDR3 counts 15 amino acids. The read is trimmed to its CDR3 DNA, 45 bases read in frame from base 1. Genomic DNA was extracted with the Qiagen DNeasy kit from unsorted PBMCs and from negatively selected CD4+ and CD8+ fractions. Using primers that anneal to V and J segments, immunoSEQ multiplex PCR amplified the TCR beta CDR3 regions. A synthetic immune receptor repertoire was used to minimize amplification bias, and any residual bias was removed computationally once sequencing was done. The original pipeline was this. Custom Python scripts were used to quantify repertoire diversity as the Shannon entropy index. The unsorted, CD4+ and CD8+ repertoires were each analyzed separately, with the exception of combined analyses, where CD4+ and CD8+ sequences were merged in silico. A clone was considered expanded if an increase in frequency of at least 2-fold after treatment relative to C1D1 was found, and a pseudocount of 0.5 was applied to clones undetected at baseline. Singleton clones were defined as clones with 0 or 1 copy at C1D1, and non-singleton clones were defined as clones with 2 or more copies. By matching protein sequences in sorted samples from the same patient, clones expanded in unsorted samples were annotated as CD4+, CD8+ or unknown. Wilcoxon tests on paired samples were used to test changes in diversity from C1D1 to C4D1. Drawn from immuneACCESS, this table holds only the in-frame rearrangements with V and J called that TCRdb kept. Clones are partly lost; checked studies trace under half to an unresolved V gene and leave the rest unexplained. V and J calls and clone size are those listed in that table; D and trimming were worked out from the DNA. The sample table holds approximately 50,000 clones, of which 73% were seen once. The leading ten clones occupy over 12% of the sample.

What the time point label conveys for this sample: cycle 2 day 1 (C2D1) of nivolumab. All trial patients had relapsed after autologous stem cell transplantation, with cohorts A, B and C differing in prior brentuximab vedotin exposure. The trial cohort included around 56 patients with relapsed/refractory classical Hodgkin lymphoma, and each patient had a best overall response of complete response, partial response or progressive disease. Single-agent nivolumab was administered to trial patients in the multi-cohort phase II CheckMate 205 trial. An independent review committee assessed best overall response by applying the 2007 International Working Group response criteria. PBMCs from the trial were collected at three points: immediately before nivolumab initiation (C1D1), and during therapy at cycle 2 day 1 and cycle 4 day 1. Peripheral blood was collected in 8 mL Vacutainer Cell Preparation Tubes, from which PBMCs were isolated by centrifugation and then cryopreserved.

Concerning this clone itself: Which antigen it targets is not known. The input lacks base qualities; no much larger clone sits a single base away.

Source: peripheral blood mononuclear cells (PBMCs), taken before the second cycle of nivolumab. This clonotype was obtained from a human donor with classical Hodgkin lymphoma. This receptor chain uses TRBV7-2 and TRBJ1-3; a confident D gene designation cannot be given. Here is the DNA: TGTGCCAGCAGCTTAAAGGGAGGCTCTGGAAACACCATATATTTT. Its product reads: CASSLKGGSGNTIYF.